The 21 T cell receptor beta chains reported below all come from one sample, sequenced in a study of T cells after yellow fever vaccination (dated by TCRdb to between 2018 and 2021). What this sample's treatment or condition label stands for: live attenuated yellow fever vaccine strain. To prepare the library, 5' RACE was applied. The instrument given in TCRdb is Illumina NovaSeq 6000. TCRdb reanalyzed the raw reads on its own, using fastp at Q25 for trimming and MiXCR for clone calling, and kept in-frame beta chains. Rows are unified per CDR3 protein, each entry keeping the most common DNA and genes. Present in this sample are about 220,000 distinct CDR3 sequences, 3% to 4% of which were seen just once. The top ten clonotypes cover about 3.3% of the sample. This specimen was CD4+ T cells sorted from PBMCs, taken 10 days after the yellow fever booster vaccination. These receptors originate from a man aged 18 to 30 who received the YFV17D yellow fever vaccine.

This clonotype was counted many times. This sequence joins TRBV15 and TRBJ2-4; D ambiguous. Between the trimmed V and J ends, which lost 5 bases and 2 bases, there was a span of 13 bases. Germline values: CDR1 LNHNV, CDR2 YYDKDF (reference sequence). This CDR3 is built from 15 residues. The CDR3 region has the DNA TGTGCCACCAGCGTTACCAGTGGTACCAAAAACATTCAGTACTTC. Protein product: CATSVTSGTKNIQYF.

The chain employs TRBV7-2 and TRBJ1-2, with a weak D call TRBD1 (5 bases). The CDR3 consists of 12 residues. V was shortened by 4 bases and J by 8 bases, with 11 bases between the two germline ends. CDR1 is SGHTA, CDR2 FQGNSA, per germline. The CDR3 loop is CASSSRVEGYTF. For the CDR3, the DNA is TGTGCCAGCAGCTCCAGGGTGGAAGGCTACACCTTC.

This clonotype has only a few counts. This chain links TRBV4-3 with TRBJ2-1, with D uncertain. CDR1 and CDR2 from the germline V gene are LGHNA and YSLEER. The CDR3 contains 13 residues. V lost 1 base and J 4 bases, leaving 5 bases between the germline ends. In nucleotides, the CDR3 is TGCGCCAGCAGCCAAGGAGGATACAATGAGCAGTTCTTC. This translates into CASSQGGYNEQFF.

In its sample, this clonotype was seen many times. The J gene is TRBJ2-1, the V gene TRBV15; 7 bases are shared with TRBD2. Germline CDR1 reads LNHNV; CDR2 reads YYDKDF (reference sequence). There are 16 residues in the CDR3. The J segment lost 4 bases and the V segment lost 2 bases, leaving 8 bases of the junction unmatched. The CDR3 loop reads CATSRTGLGNYNEQFF. The CDR3 DNA reads as TGTGCCACCAGCAGAACCGGACTAGGTAATTACAATGAGCAGTTCTTC.

This clonotype was found many times. The gene calls are TRBV6-6 and TRBJ1-3; D possibly corresponds to TRBD1 (6 bases). Germline V CDR1 and CDR2: MNHNY, SVGAGI (reference sequence). This CDR3 contains 15 residues. Trimming pared 8 bases from V and 0 bases from J, leaving 14 bases between. CDR3 residues: CASGLGAFSGNTIYF. The CDR3, as DNA: TGTGCCAGCGGCCTGGGGGCCTTCTCTGGAAACACCATATATTTT.

This clonotype was counted a few times. The chain is built from TRBV2 and TRBJ2-2, with TRBD2 identical over 7 bases. Unmatched junction bases numbered 0, after V lost 4 bases and J lost 1 base. In germline, CDR1 is SNHLY, CDR2 FYNNEI. CDR3 size: 14 residues. The CDR3 coding sequence is TGTGCCAGCAGTGCTAGCGGGAACACCGGGGAGCTGTTTTTT. Its translation is CASSASGNTGELFF.

The chain has TRBV20-1 and TRBJ2-7; 10 bases line up with TRBD2. Germline-derived CDR1 and CDR2 are DFQATT and SNEGSKA (reference sequence). Trimming cost V 3 bases and J 3 bases; bases outside gene matches: 5. The CDR3 totals 14 residues. This CDR3 is CSASKRGGIYEQYF. For the CDR3, the DNA is TGCAGTGCTAGTAAGCGGGGGGGAATCTACGAGCAGTACTTC.

This chain connects TRBV20-1 to TRBJ1-2; possibly TRBD1 for D (5 bases). Trimming pared 4 bases from V and 6 bases from J, leaving 15 bases between. This CDR3 spans 13 amino acids. Per the germline V gene, CDR1 is DFQATT and CDR2 is SNEGSKA (reference sequence). This CDR3 is CSATWTGGNGYTF. The CDR3 nucleotides read TGCAGTGCTACATGGACCGGGGGGAATGGCTACACCTTC.

The chain couples TRBV28 to TRBJ1-5; D perhaps matches TRBD1 (6 bases). Germline loops: CDR1 MDHEN, CDR2 SYDVKM. The V and J ends lost 7 bases and 6 bases respectively, with 16 bases between them. The CDR3 length is 14 residues. CDR3 bases: TGTGCCAGCAAGGCAGGGGTCGTCATTCAGCCCCAGCATTTT. Translated: CASKAGVVIQPQHF.

The rearrangement links TRBV4-3 to TRBJ1-2, with D possibly TRBD1 on 5 matching bases. Trimming left V 0 bases short and J 4 bases short, with 15 bases between. The CDR3 is 16 residues long. Looked up from germline, CDR1 is LGHNA and CDR2 is YSLEER. This chain's CDR3 is CASSQEGRVQGYGYTF. CDR3 in DNA: TGCGCCAGCAGCCAAGAAGGGAGGGTCCAGGGCTATGGCTACACCTTC.

This clonotype was seen ten or more times. This chain joins TRBV5-1 and TRBJ2-3; D might be TRBD1 or TRBD2, each matching 5 bases. Trimming removed 6 bases at V and 1 base at J, with 12 bases between. The CDR3 has 14 amino acids. Germline loops: CDR1 SGHRS, CDR2 YFSETQ. The CDR3 region has the DNA TGCGCCAGCAAGTCGGGGCAGGGCACAGATACGCAGTATTTT. Translating gives CASKSGQGTDTQYF. The variable domain in full, completed from reference TRBV5-1 and TRBJ2-3, reads KAGVTQTPRYLIKTRGQQVTLSCSPISGHRSVSWYQQTPGQGLQFLFEYFSETQRNKGNFPGRFSGRQFSNSRSEMNVSTLELGDSALYLCASKSGQGTDTQYFGPGTRLTVL.

There are a few counts of this clonotype. The chain links TRBV30 to TRBJ2-1; D gene unclear. This CDR3 is 13 amino acids long. CDR1 and CDR2 from the germline V gene are GTSNPN and SVGIG (reference sequence). V was clipped by 4 bases and J by 4 bases, with 11 bases between them. The DNA for the CDR3 is TGTGCCTGGAAGTTCTGGGGTTACAATGAGCAGTTCTTC. Amino acids: CAWKFWGYNEQFF.

This clonotype was seen a handful of times. The chain uses TRBV2 and TRBJ2-7; 9 bases agree with TRBD1. Germline V gene data show CDR1 as SNHLY and CDR2 as FYNNEI. The CDR3 runs to 14 residues. The V and J ends lost 3 bases and 6 bases, in that order; junction bases with no gene match: 6. This CDR3 reads CASSDGQGMAEQYV. The DNA for the CDR3 is TGTGCCAGCAGTGACGGACAGGGGATGGCCGAGCAGTACGTC.

This clonotype occurred many times. The chain links TRBV11-3 to TRBJ2-1, with unresolved D. From germline, CDR1 is SGHNT and CDR2 YENEEA. V was pared by 5 bases and J by 5 bases, with 13 bases between. The CDR3 length is 14 residues. The CDR3 region has the DNA TGTGCCAGCAGCCTGGATCACAATGACAATGAGCAGTTCTTC. Translating it yields CASSLDHNDNEQFF.

This clonotype has at least ten counts. The genes are TRBV5-5 and TRBJ2-2; 9 bases match TRBD1. The V segment lost 4 bases and the J segment 5 bases; nucleotides outside the gene matches: 3. CDR3 size: 14 residues. Germline CDR1 reads SGHKS; CDR2 reads YYEKEE (reference sequence). The CDR3 spells CASSAQGATGELFF. The CDR3 coding sequence is TGTGCCAGCAGCGCACAGGGGGCGACCGGGGAGCTGTTTTTT.

The rearrangement links TRBV20-1 to TRBJ1-1; D remains ambiguous. CDR3 size: 12 residues. Per the germline V gene, CDR1 is DFQATT and CDR2 is SNEGSKA (reference sequence). Trimming took 4 bases from V and 11 from J, leaving 17 bases between them. The CDR3 coding sequence is TGCAGTGCTAAGGGCGCATCAACGACCGCTTTCTTT. Encoded protein: CSAKGASTTAFF.

In its sample, this clonotype was seen a few times. V and J are TRBV3-1 and TRBJ1-1; D perhaps matches TRBD1 (6 bases). CDR1 and CDR2 (germline): LGHDT, YNNKEL (reference sequence). CDR3 length: 12 residues. Trimming removed 6 bases from V and 3 bases from J, with 8 bases in between. The CDR3 DNA sequence: TGTGCCAGCAGTAGGGGGTACACTGAAGCTTTCTTT. Translating it yields CASSRGYTEAFF. Complete variable domain (other parts from reference TRBV3-1 and TRBJ1-1): DTAVSQTPKYLVTQMGNDKSIKCEQNLGHDTMYWYKQDSKKFLKIMFSYNNKELIINETVPNRFSPKSPDKAHLNLHINSLELGDSAVYFCASSRGYTEAFFGQGTRLTVV.

This clonotype was picked up many times. V and J are TRBV2 and TRBJ2-5, with D unresolved. Trimming shortened V by 2 bases and J by 2 bases, and 9 bases separated the two germline ends. CDR3 length equals 14 residues. Germline loops: CDR1 SNHLY, CDR2 FYNNEI. CDR3 region: CASSEWSEQETQYF. The DNA of the CDR3 is TGTGCCAGCAGTGAATGGTCAGAACAAGAGACCCAGTACTTC.

This clonotype was recorded many times. The chain employs TRBV4-1 and TRBJ1-2; D gene ambiguous. The germline CDR1 and CDR2 sequences are MGHRA and YSYEKL. Trimming took off 0 bases at V and 4 bases at J, with 12 bases between the two ends. The CDR3 consists of 15 residues. The CDR3 reads CASSQDHVRPYGYTF. The DNA of the CDR3 is TGCGCCAGCAGCCAAGATCATGTGAGGCCCTATGGCTACACCTTC.

This clonotype was detected only a few times. In DNA form, the CDR3 reads TGTGCCATCAGGGACAGGGAAGGGGCCTATGGCTACACCTTC. It translates to CAIRDREGAYGYTF. V and J are TRBV10-3 and TRBJ1-2; 8 bases are shared with TRBD1. Losses at the gene ends were 6 bases for V and 4 bases for J; bases not matched to a gene: 7. Germline lookup yields CDR1 ENHRY and CDR2 SYGVKD. This CDR3 is built from 14 residues.

This clonotype was counted at least ten times. The genes are TRBV5-1 and TRBJ2-7; 7 nucleotides align to TRBD1. Losses at the gene ends were 3 bases for V and 4 bases for J; bases not matched to a gene: 4. Germline values: CDR1 SGHRS, CDR2 YFSETQ. The CDR3 contains 13 residues. CDR3 amino acids: CASSSLTGYEQYF. For the CDR3, the DNA is TGCGCCAGCAGCTCACTGACAGGGTACGAGCAGTACTTC.